This record looks at one T cell receptor (beta chain) sequence and its context. This specimen belongs to a study of radiotherapy plus CTLA-4 blockade in lung cancer. Patients in the study, people with chemo-refractory metastatic non-small-cell lung cancer, received focal radiation plus ipilimumab CTLA-4 blockade. Here immunoSEQ multiplex PCR was the method, and the copy in TCRdb shows in-frame clones only, minus some. The sample includes tens of thousands of clones, roughly four fifths of them seen just once. In germline, CDR1 is SGHAT, CDR2 FQNNGV. Between the trimmed V and J ends, which lost 0 bases and 7 bases, there was a span of 15 bases. The CDR3 loop spans 15 amino acids.

The starting material was peripheral blood, obtained from a patient treated with radiotherapy plus ipilimumab. The TCR originated in a human donor with non-small cell lung cancer who had stable disease on radiotherapy plus ipilimumab. The chain couples TRBV11-2 to TRBJ1-2; maybe TRBD1 (5 bases). CDR3 in amino acids: CASSLDEGLIGGYTF. Written as DNA, the CDR3 is TGTGCCAGCAGCTTAGATGAGGGGCTAATTGGTGGCTACACCTTC.